These 24 T cell receptor beta chains originate from one sample sequenced in a study of memory CD4+ T cells and cytomegalovirus serostatus. Measured with immunoSEQ multiplex PCR; TCRdb has only the in-frame clones, and not every one. The top ten clones hold less than 0.85% of a sample with about 50,000 clones, around 80% of them seen once. Single viable CD3+CD4+CD8-CD45RO+ cells were sorted as the memory CD4+ T cells. The sample taken for sequencing was memory CD4+ T cells from blood. Receptor source: an adult in good health and CMV-seronegative.

The V and J genes are TRBV28 and TRBJ2-6; 10 bases line up with TRBD1. With V trimmed by 5 bases and J by 4 bases, 11 bases remained unmatched. Germline assignment: CDR1 MDHEN and CDR2 SYDVKM. This CDR3 is 18 amino acids long. In DNA, the CDR3 is TGTGCCAGCAGTCCCCATTCCGGGACAGGGGCAGGGGCCAACGTCCTGACTTTC. It is translated as CASSPHSGTGAGANVLTF.

The chain links TRBV9 to TRBJ2-5; D ambiguous. Trimming took off 2 bases at V and 5 bases at J, with 13 bases between the two ends. CDR3 length: 14 amino acids. Germline lookup yields CDR1 SGDLS and CDR2 YYNGEE. The CDR3 bases are TGTGCCAGCAGCGTGGCACCCAAGGGCGAGACCCAGTACTTC. Translation: CASSVAPKGETQYF.

The chain couples TRBV14 to TRBJ2-3; 10 nucleotides agree with TRBD1. The trim removed 2 bases at V and 3 bases at J, leaving 2 bases unmatched. Germline CDR1 and CDR2: SGHDN and FVKESK. CDR3 length: 15 residues. The CDR3 is CASSQLGQGTDTQYF. The CDR3 nucleotides read TGTGCCAGCAGCCAACTGGGACAGGGGACAGATACGCAGTATTTT.

This chain connects TRBV28 to TRBJ1-5; D not resolved. The CDR3 runs 12 residues. The V end was cut by 2 bases, the J end by 3 bases, with 2 bases between. From germline, CDR1 is MDHEN and CDR2 SYDVKM. This CDR3 reads CASSLTNQPQHF. In DNA, the CDR3 is TGTGCCAGCAGTTTAACCAATCAGCCCCAGCATTTT.

The chain couples TRBV5-1 to TRBJ2-2; unclear D gene. The CDR3 is 14 amino acids. Trimming removed 7 bases from V and 5 bases from J, with 15 bases in between. The germline V gene encodes CDR1 SGHRS and CDR2 YFSETQ. This CDR3 reads CASVNLGATGELFF. The CDR3 DNA sequence: TGCGCCAGCGTGAATCTCGGCGCTACCGGGGAGCTGTTTTTT.

The rearrangement links TRBV6-6 to TRBJ2-1, with D tentatively TRBD2 (6 bases). CDR3 length: 13 amino acids. V lost 8 bases and J 15 bases, leaving 23 bases between the germline ends. Germline V gives CDR1 MNHNY, CDR2 SVGAGI (reference sequence). In DNA form, the CDR3 reads TGTGCCAGCTCCCTAACGGGACGGGAGAGTCGGTTCTTC. Protein product: CASSLTGRESRFF.

This chain links TRBV5-1 with TRBJ1-1; a weak D match, TRBD1 (5 bases). The V and J ends lost 5 bases and 0 bases respectively, with 8 bases between them. CDR3 size: 13 residues. Germline CDR1 SGHRS, CDR2 YFSETQ. Written as DNA, the CDR3 is TGCGCCAGCAGACAGGCCCTGAACACTGAAGCTTTCTTT. Translated: CASRQALNTEAFF.

On this clone: An end of the junction differs from the germline gene, which may be a read error. The chain uses TRBV11-3 and TRBJ2-6, with D unresolved. CDR1 SGHNT and CDR2 YENEEA come from the germline V gene. The CDR3 consists of 18 residues. The CDR3 loop is CASTLSQEETSGANVLTF. The CDR3 DNA sequence: TGTGCCAGCACCTTATCCCAAGAGGAGACTTCTGGGGCCAACGTCCTGACTTTC.

V usage is TRBV7-2 and J usage is TRBJ2-1; TRBD1 matches at 7 bases. The length of the CDR3 is 15 residues. V lost 1 base and J lost 5; bases outside the gene matches: 5. Germline loops: CDR1 SGHTA, CDR2 FQGNSA. The DNA for the CDR3 is TGTGCCAGCAGCTTAGATAGGGGGCACCACAATGAGCAGTTCTTC. Protein product: CASSLDRGHHNEQFF. Based on the CDR3 plus reference TRBV7-2 and TRBJ2-1, the full variable domain is GAGVSQSPSNKVTEKGKDVELRCDPISGHTALYWYRQSLGQGLEFLIYFQGNSAPDKSGLPSDRFSAERTGGSVSTLTIQRTQQEDSAVYLCASSLDRGHHNEQFFGPGTRLTVL.

CDR3: CASRRGLSDTQYF. CDR3 nucleotide sequence: TGTGCCAGCAGGCGGGGCCTGTCAGATACGCAGTATTTT. The chain carries TRBV2 and TRBJ2-3; possibly TRBD2 for D (6 bases). V was pared by 6 bases and J by 4 bases, with 11 bases between. This CDR3 comprises 13 residues. The germline CDR1 and CDR2 sequences are SNHLY and FYNNEI.

The chain carries TRBV19 and TRBJ2-7, with 9 bases identical to TRBD1. The CDR3 has 14 amino acids. Trimming took 5 bases from V and 6 from J; bases not matched to a gene: 8. CDR1 is LNHDA and CDR2 is SQIVND in the germline V gene (reference sequence). CDR3 DNA: TGTGCCAGTAGTCCCGACAGGGGGAGAGGCGAGCAGTACTTC. Its protein product is CASSPDRGRGEQYF.

The CDR3 DNA reads as TGCGCCAGCAGTTCCGGACTAGGGGAGACCCAGTACTTC. This codes for CASSSGLGETQYF. The chain links TRBV5-1 to TRBJ2-5; 7 bases fit TRBD2. Germline CDR1 and CDR2: SGHRS and YFSETQ. Trimming took 5 bases from V and 5 from J; bases not matched to a gene: 6. This CDR3 region has 13 residues.

This chain connects TRBV7-2 to TRBJ1-5; D remains ambiguous. V lost 5 bases and J lost 0, with 11 bases in between. Germline V CDR1 and CDR2: SGHTA, FQGNSA. The CDR3 is 15 amino acids. This chain's CDR3 is CASSPHGYSNQPQHF. CDR3 in DNA: TGTGCCAGCAGCCCGCACGGATATAGCAATCAGCCCCAGCATTTT.

This CDR3 is CASSAEVSPLHF. The DNA for the CDR3 is TGTGCCAGCAGTGCCGAGGTTTCACCCCTCCACTTT. The gene calls are TRBV2 and TRBJ1-6; no definite D call. The V end lost 4 bases, the J end lost 9 bases, and 7 bases lay between the germline ends. Germline CDR1 reads SNHLY; CDR2 reads FYNNEI. The CDR3 contains 12 residues.

This rearrangement joins TRBV5-6 to TRBJ2-6, with D unresolved. CDR1 SGHDT and CDR2 YYEEEE come from the germline V gene. Trimming pared 2 bases from V and 0 bases from J, leaving 9 bases between. The length of the CDR3 is 16 residues. In DNA form, the CDR3 reads TGTGCCAGCAGCTTTGGGGATTACTCTGGGGCCAACGTCCTGACTTTC. Translation: CASSFGDYSGANVLTF.

With regard to this clone: The junction differs from germline at one of its ends, possibly a read error. The V and J genes are TRBV5-1 and TRBJ2-7, with D perhaps given as TRBD1 or TRBD2 (5 bases each). From germline, CDR1 is SGHRS and CDR2 YFSETQ. The CDR3 loop spans 11 amino acids. CDR3 sequence reads: CASTNGDEQYF. The CDR3 DNA reads TGCGCCAGCACTAACGGGGACGAACAGTACTTC.

This clone showed up just a few times. This sequence joins TRBV19 and TRBJ2-3, with D perhaps matching TRBD2 (5 bases). Germline CDR1 LNHDA, CDR2 SQIVND (reference sequence). CDR3 size: 17 residues. V shed 3 bases and J shed 4 bases, with 20 bases lying between them. CDR3 protein: CASSMAHSVGAADTQYF. CDR3 in DNA: TGTGCCAGTAGTATGGCCCACTCAGTGGGAGCCGCAGATACGCAGTATTTT.

This clone was counted a single time. The rearrangement uses TRBV19 and TRBJ2-1; possibly TRBD1 or TRBD2 for D (5 bases each). The CDR3 has 15 residues. Looked up from germline, CDR1 is LNHDA and CDR2 is SQIVND (reference sequence). V dropped 1 base and J dropped 9 bases, with 16 bases sitting between them. CDR3 region: CASSIGGDIGSEQFF. CDR3 sequence (DNA): TGTGCCAGTAGTATAGGAGGGGATATAGGGAGTGAGCAGTTCTTC.

V gene TRBV5-1 combines with J gene TRBJ1-1, with TRBD1 matching over 7 bases. The length of the CDR3 is 15 residues. The junction had 2 bases not matched to a gene; V was cut back by 0 bases and J by 0 bases. Germline V gene lookup returns CDR1 SGHRS and CDR2 YFSETQ. The CDR3 nucleotides are TGCGCCAGCAGCTTGGATGGGACAGTGAACACTGAAGCTTTCTTT. Translation: CASSLDGTVNTEAFF.

The genes are TRBV4-2 and TRBJ2-1, with 12 bases that match TRBD2. With 4 bases clipped from V and 9 bases from J, the junction kept 13 bases outside the gene matches. The germline gives CDR1 LGHNA, CDR2 YNFKEQ. This CDR3 is 17 amino acids long. The CDR3 is CASSPRLAGGRESEQFF. The CDR3 DNA is TGTGCCAGCAGCCCCCGGCTAGCGGGGGGGCGTGAAAGTGAGCAGTTCTTC.

CDR3 region: CAWRLLTVNSPLHF. The CDR3 DNA sequence: TGTGCCTGGAGGCTATTGACAGTAAATTCACCCCTCCACTTT. The chain recombines TRBV30 with TRBJ1-6; D may be TRBD1 (5 bases). Per the germline V gene, CDR1 is GTSNPN and CDR2 is SVGIG (reference sequence). There are 14 residues in the CDR3. The germline V and J ends were trimmed by 3 bases and 7 bases, with 13 bases remaining between them.

V usage is TRBV7-2 and J usage is TRBJ1-2; D gene ambiguous. CDR3 length: 11 residues. Germline V CDR1 and CDR2: SGHTA, FQGNSA. V gave up 1 base and J gave up 7 bases, with 4 bases separating them. CDR3 DNA: TGTGCCAGCAGCTTAGAATCTGGCTACACCTTC. Translation gives CASSLESGYTF.

This rearrangement joins TRBV28 to TRBJ2-1; 10 nucleotides agree with TRBD2. V lost 10 bases, J lost 0 bases, and 3 bases stayed unmatched. Germline V gives CDR1 MDHEN, CDR2 SYDVKM. This CDR3 has 14 amino acids. CDR3 in amino acids: CATRTSGSYNEQFF. The CDR3 DNA reads as TGTGCCACAAGGACTAGCGGCTCCTACAATGAGCAGTTCTTC.

The chain links TRBV5-6 to TRBJ1-5; D gene uncertain. The CDR3 covers 16 residues. The germline V and J ends were trimmed by 0 bases and 5 bases, with 15 bases remaining between them. Germline CDR1 SGHDT, CDR2 YYEEEE. The CDR3 reads CASSLDRGRKDQPQHF. CDR3 DNA: TGTGCCAGCAGCTTGGACCGAGGGAGGAAGGATCAGCCCCAGCATTTT.